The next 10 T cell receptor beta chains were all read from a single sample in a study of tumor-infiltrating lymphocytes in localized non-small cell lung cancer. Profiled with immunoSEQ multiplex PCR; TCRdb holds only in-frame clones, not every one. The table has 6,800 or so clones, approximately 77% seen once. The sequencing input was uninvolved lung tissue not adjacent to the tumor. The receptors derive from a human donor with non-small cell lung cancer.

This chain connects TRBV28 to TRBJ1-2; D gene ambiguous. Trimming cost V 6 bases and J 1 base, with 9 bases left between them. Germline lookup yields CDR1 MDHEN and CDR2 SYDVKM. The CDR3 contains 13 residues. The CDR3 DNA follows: TGTGCCAGCAGGACCCGCCTTAACTATGGCTACACCTTC. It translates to CASRTRLNYGYTF.

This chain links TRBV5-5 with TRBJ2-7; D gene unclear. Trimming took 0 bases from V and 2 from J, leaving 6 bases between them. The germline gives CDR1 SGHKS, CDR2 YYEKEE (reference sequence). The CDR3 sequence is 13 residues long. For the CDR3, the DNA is TGTGCCAGCAGCTTGGGCAGGACCTACGAGCAGTACTTC. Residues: CASSLGRTYEQYF.

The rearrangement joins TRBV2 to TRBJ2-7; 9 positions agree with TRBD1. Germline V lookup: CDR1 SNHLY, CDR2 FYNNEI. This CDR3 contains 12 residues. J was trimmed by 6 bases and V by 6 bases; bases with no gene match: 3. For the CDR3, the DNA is TGTGCCAGCAGGGGACAGGGAGCCGAGCAGTACTTC. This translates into CASRGQGAEQYF.

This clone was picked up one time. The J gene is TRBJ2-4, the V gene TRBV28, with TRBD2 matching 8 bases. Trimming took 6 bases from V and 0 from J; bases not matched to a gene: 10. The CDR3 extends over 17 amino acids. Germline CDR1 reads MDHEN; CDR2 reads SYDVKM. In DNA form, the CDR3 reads TGTGCCAGCAGCCGTGGGGTTAGCGGGGTAGCCAAAAACATTCAGTACTTC. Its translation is CASSRGVSGVAKNIQYF.

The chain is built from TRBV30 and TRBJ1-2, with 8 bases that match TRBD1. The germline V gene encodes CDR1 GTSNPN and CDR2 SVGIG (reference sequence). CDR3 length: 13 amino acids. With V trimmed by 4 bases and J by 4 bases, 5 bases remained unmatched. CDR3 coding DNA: TGTGCCTGGACTCCTGGGACAGGCTATGGCTACACCTTC. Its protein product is CAWTPGTGYGYTF.

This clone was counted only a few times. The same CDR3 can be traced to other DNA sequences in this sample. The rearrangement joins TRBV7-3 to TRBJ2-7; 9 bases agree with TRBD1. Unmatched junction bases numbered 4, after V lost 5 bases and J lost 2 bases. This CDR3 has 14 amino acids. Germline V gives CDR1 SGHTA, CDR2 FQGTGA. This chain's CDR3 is CASSPGQGAYEQYF. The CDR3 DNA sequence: TGTGCCAGCAGCCCGGGACAGGGAGCCTACGAGCAGTACTTC.

This chain's CDR3 is CASSQGNRGSNEKLFF. The CDR3 nucleotides read TGTGCCAGCAGCCAAGGCAACAGGGGTTCTAATGAAAAACTGTTTTTT. This chain joins TRBV4-2 and TRBJ1-4, with 7 bases identical to TRBD1. With 1 base clipped from V and 3 bases from J, the junction kept 5 bases outside the gene matches. CDR3 length: 16 residues. Germline V gives CDR1 LGHNA, CDR2 YNFKEQ.

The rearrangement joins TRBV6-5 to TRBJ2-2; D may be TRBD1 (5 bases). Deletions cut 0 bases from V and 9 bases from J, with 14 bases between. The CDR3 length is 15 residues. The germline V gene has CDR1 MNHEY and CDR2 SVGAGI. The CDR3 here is CASSYSGQGRRELFF. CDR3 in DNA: TGTGCCAGCAGTTACTCGGGGCAGGGAAGGAGGGAGCTGTTTTTT.

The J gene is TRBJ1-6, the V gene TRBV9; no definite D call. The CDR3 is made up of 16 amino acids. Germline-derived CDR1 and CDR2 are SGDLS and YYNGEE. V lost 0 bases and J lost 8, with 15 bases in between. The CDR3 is CASSVGLGVTYSPLHF. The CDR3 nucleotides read TGTGCCAGCAGCGTAGGGTTGGGCGTTACCTATTCACCCCTCCACTTT.

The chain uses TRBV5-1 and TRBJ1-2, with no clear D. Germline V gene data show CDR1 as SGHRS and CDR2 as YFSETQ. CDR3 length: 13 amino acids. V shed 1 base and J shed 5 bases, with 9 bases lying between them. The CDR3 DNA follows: TGCGCCAGCAGCTTGACAGCTGGTTATGGCTACACCTTC. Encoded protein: CASSLTAGYGYTF.